This T cell receptor beta chain was sequenced during a study of graft-versus-host responses after intestinal transplantation. CDR3 length: 13 amino acids. The V gene lost 4 bases and the J gene lost 1 base, with 8 bases spanning the gap. Germline V gene sequence: CDR1 ENHRY, CDR2 SYGVKD. Method: immunoSEQ multiplex PCR; TCRdb's copy keeps in-frame clones and lacks some. Of some 27,000 clones listed, over 85% are singletons. The TCR was taken from a human patient who received an intestinal transplant, so some T cells may come from the graft donor. The rearrangement links TRBV10-3 to TRBJ2-7; no clear D. The material sequenced was PBMCs, taken 18 days after transplant. The CDR3 DNA reads as TGTGCCATCAGTGGACAAGAATCCTACGAGCAGTACTTC. Protein sequence: CAISGQESYEQYF.